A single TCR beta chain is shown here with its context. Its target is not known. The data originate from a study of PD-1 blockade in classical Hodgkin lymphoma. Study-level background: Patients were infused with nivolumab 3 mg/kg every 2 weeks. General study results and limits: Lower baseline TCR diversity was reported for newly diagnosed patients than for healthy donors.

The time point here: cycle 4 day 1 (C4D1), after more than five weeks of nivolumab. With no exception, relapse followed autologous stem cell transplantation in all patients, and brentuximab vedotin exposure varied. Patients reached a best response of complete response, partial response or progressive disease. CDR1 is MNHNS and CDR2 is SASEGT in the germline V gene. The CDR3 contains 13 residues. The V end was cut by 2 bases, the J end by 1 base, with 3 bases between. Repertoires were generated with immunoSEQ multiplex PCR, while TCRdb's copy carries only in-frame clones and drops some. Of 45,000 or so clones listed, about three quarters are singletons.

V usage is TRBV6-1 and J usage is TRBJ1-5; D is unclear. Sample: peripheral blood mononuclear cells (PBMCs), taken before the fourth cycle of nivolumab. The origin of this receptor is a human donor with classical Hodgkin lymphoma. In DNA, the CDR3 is TGTGCCAGCAGTGAATGGAGCAATCAGCCCCAGCATTTT. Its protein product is CASSEWSNQPQHF.